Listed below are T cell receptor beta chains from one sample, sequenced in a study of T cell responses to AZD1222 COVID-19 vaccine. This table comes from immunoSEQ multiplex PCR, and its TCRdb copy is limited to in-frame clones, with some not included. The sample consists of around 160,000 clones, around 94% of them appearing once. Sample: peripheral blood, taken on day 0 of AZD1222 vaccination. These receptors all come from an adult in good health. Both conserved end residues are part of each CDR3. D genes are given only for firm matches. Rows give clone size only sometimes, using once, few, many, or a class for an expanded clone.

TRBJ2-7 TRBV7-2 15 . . TGTGCCAGCAGCGACCGAACCACAACACCCTACGAGCAGTACTTC CASSDRTTTPYEQYF
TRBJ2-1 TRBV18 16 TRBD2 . TGTGCCAGCTCACCCGCCATAGCGGGGGTAGGGAATGAGCAGTTCTTC CASSPAIAGVGNEQFF
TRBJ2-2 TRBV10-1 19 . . TGCGCCAGCAGCCCCTCCACGTTCAGCGGAGTTCGAAGTGGCGGGGAGCTGTTTTTT CASSPSTFSGVRSGGELFF
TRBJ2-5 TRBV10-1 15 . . TGCGCCAGCAGTGAGGTGGCAGGCCCAAGAGAGACCCAGTACTTC CASSEVAGPRETQYF
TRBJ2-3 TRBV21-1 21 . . TGTGCCACCCTCGGAGTTTTTGGGATCCTAGCGGGAGATCAAAGCACAGATACGCAGTATTTT CATLGVFGILAGDQSTDTQYF
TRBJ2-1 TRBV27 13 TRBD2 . TGTGCCAGCAGTTTATCGAGCGGGATTCAGCAGTTCTTC CASSLSSGIQQFF
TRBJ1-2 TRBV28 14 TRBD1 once TGTGCCAGCAGTACCACAGGGGCAGGCTATGGCTACACCTTC CASSTTGAGYGYTF
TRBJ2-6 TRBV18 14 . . TGTGCCAGCTCACGCCCGTCTGGGGCCAACGTCCTGACTTTC CASSRPSGANVLTF
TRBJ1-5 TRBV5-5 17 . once TGTGCCAGCAGCTTGAGCCCCCGGGGCAGATTGAATCAGCCCCAGCATTTT CASSLSPRGRLNQPQHF
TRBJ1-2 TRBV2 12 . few TGTGCCAGCTCGGGACCCGGTCGTGGCTACACCTTC CASSGPGRGYTF
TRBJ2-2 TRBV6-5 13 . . TGTGCCAGCAGTTACTCGATCGACGGGGAGCTGTTTTTT CASSYSIDGELFF
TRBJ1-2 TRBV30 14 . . TGTGCCTGGAGGTGGGGTAGAGGGAACTATGGCTACACCTTC CAWRWGRGNYGYTF
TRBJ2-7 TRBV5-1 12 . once TGCGCCAGCAGCTTGGAGGTTTCAGAGCAGTACTTC CASSLEVSEQYF
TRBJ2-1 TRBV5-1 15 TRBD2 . TGCGCCAGCAGCCTACTGACTAGCGACTACAATGAGCAGTTCTTC CASSLLTSDYNEQFF
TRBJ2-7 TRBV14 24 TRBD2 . TGTGCCAGCAGCCAAGAGTTCCCCACTCGTCGGGGCTCGCTGTCTAGCGGGAGAGGCTACGAGCAGTACTTC CASSQEFPTRRGSLSSGRGYEQYF
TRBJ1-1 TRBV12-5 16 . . TGTGCTAGTGGTTTGGTGTTGGGGAAAAAGAACACTGAAGCTTTCTTT CASGLVLGKKNTEAFF
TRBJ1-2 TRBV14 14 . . TGTGCCAGCAGCCCTCCCGGTGTCGGCTATGGCTACACCTTC CASSPPGVGYGYTF